This is a list of T cell receptor beta chains from one sample in a study of blood T cell repertoires in COVID-19. This table comes from immunoSEQ multiplex PCR, and its TCRdb copy is limited to in-frame clones, with some not included. The sample records some 93,000 clones, around four fifths being singletons. The sample consisted of peripheral blood. All receptors come from a man between 65 and 80 years old with acute or convalescent COVID-19. CDR3s include the opening cysteine and the closing phenylalanine or tryptophan. The order of the fields is D gene, J gene, clone size, V gene, CDR3 DNA, CDR3 protein. D genes are given only for firm matches. Size is stated for part of the rows, as once, few or many counts, or as a class when the clone is expanded.

d_gene: -
j_gene: TRBJ1-5
abundance: -
v_gene: TRBV18
CDR3nt: TGTGCCAGCTCTAACGACCAGGGCCAGCCCCAGCATTTT
CDR3aa: CASSNDQGQPQHF

d_gene: TRBD2
j_gene: TRBJ2-1
abundance: -
v_gene: TRBV7-2
CDR3nt: TGTGCCAGCAGCTTAGTTTATAGCGGGGCCCACAATGAGCAGTTCTTC
CDR3aa: CASSLVYSGAHNEQFF

d_gene: TRBD1
j_gene: TRBJ1-5
abundance: -
v_gene: TRBV18
CDR3nt: TGTGCCAGCTCACCCGGACAGGGACATCAGCCCCAGCATTTT
CDR3aa: CASSPGQGHQPQHF

d_gene: TRBD1
j_gene: TRBJ2-1
abundance: -
v_gene: TRBV15
CDR3nt: TGTGCCACCCGACAGGGGGGGCAGGGGGCGAATGAGCAGTTCTTC
CDR3aa: CATRQGGQGANEQFF

d_gene: TRBD1
j_gene: TRBJ1-6
abundance: few
v_gene: TRBV15
CDR3nt: TGTGCCACCAGCAGAGAGTACCGGGACAGGGGGCAGGGATCACCCCTCCACTTT
CDR3aa: CATSREYRDRGQGSPLHF

d_gene: -
j_gene: TRBJ1-4
abundance: -
v_gene: TRBV27
CDR3nt: TGTGCCAGCAGTTTAACGACAGGCGGGCCAACTAATGAAAAACTGTTTTTT
CDR3aa: CASSLTTGGPTNEKLFF

d_gene: -
j_gene: TRBJ1-6
abundance: -
v_gene: TRBV6-1
CDR3nt: TGTGCCAGCAGTGAAAAGGGGGTATGGGGCAATTCACCCCTCCACTTT
CDR3aa: CASSEKGVWGNSPLHF

d_gene: TRBD1
j_gene: TRBJ1-5
abundance: -
v_gene: TRBV7-8
CDR3nt: TGTGCCAGCAGCCAAGGGACAGGGGGCAATCAGCCCCAGCATTTT
CDR3aa: CASSQGTGGNQPQHF

d_gene: -
j_gene: TRBJ1-5
abundance: -
v_gene: TRBV6-6
CDR3nt: TGTGCCAGCAGTTACTCGGGGAGCCGGAGTCAGCCCCAGCATTTT
CDR3aa: CASSYSGSRSQPQHF

d_gene: -
j_gene: TRBJ1-2
abundance: few
v_gene: TRBV15
CDR3nt: TGTGCCACCAGCGAGGGGGACGAAGATGGCTACACCTTC
CDR3aa: CATSEGDEDGYTF

d_gene: -
j_gene: TRBJ1-3
abundance: -
v_gene: TRBV18
CDR3nt: TGTGCCAGCTCACCACCGGGAGCGCCGGGAAACACCATATATTTT
CDR3aa: CASSPPGAPGNTIYF

d_gene: TRBD1
j_gene: TRBJ1-2
abundance: -
v_gene: TRBV9
CDR3nt: TGTGCCAGCAGCCCTACTAGGGACAGCTATGGCTACACCTTC
CDR3aa: CASSPTRDSYGYTF

d_gene: -
j_gene: TRBJ2-2
abundance: -
v_gene: TRBV11-3
CDR3nt: TGTGCCAGCAGCTTCACCACGGGGGCCGGGGAGCTGTTTTTT
CDR3aa: CASSFTTGAGELFF

d_gene: TRBD1
j_gene: TRBJ1-2
abundance: few
v_gene: TRBV7-9
CDR3nt: TGTGCCAGCAGCTTAGGGGGACAGGCTTCCGGGATTTATGGCTACACCTTC
CDR3aa: CASSLGGQASGIYGYTF

d_gene: -
j_gene: TRBJ1-4
abundance: -
v_gene: TRBV5-1
CDR3nt: TGCGCCAGCAGCTCACAAGGGACACCTAATGAAAAACTGTTTTTT
CDR3aa: CASSSQGTPNEKLFF

d_gene: -
j_gene: TRBJ2-3
abundance: -
v_gene: TRBV7-3
CDR3nt: TGTGCCAGCAGCTTAGAGGGAAGCACAGATACGCAGTATTTT
CDR3aa: CASSLEGSTDTQYF

d_gene: -
j_gene: TRBJ1-5
abundance: few
v_gene: TRBV3-1/TRBV3-2
CDR3nt: TGTGCCAGCAGCCGGACTCGAGACAGCAATCAGCCCCAGCATTTT
CDR3aa: CASSRTRDSNQPQHF

d_gene: TRBD1
j_gene: TRBJ2-7
abundance: -
v_gene: TRBV29-1
CDR3nt: TGCAGCGTCGCTCCCGGGGCAGGGGGTCACGAGCAGTACTTC
CDR3aa: CSVAPGAGGHEQYF

d_gene: -
j_gene: TRBJ1-1
abundance: few
v_gene: TRBV29-1
CDR3nt: TGCAGCGTAGTTCTAGGTGCGGGGGGAGTTGAAGCTTTCTTT
CDR3aa: CSVVLGAGGVEAFF

d_gene: -
j_gene: TRBJ1-4
abundance: once
v_gene: TRBV25-1
CDR3nt: TGTGCCAGCAGTCCCTGGGGGGGCGCTGGGACTAATGAAAAACTGTTTTTT
CDR3aa: CASSPWGGAGTNEKLFF

d_gene: -
j_gene: TRBJ1-1
abundance: -
v_gene: TRBV12-5
CDR3nt: TGTGCTAGTGGTTTGTCTTACACTGAAGCTTTCTTT
CDR3aa: CASGLSYTEAFF

d_gene: -
j_gene: TRBJ1-1
abundance: -
v_gene: TRBV10-1
CDR3nt: TGCGCCAGCAGTCCTAGTACCTCGAACACTGAAGCTTTCTTT
CDR3aa: CASSPSTSNTEAFF

d_gene: -
j_gene: TRBJ1-1
abundance: -
v_gene: TRBV18
CDR3nt: TGTGCCAGCTCACCACTAGTAGCGCAGGGGCGGACTGAAGCTTTCTTT
CDR3aa: CASSPLVAQGRTEAFF

d_gene: -
j_gene: TRBJ1-3
abundance: few
v_gene: TRBV3-1/TRBV3-2
CDR3nt: TGTGCCAGCAGCCAATACTCTGGAAACACCATATATTTT
CDR3aa: CASSQYSGNTIYF

d_gene: TRBD1
j_gene: TRBJ2-1
abundance: -
v_gene: TRBV6-5
CDR3nt: TGTGCCAGCAGTTACGAGGGGGCGCTGGGGCACAATGAGCAGTTCTTC
CDR3aa: CASSYEGALGHNEQFF

d_gene: TRBD2
j_gene: TRBJ2-1
abundance: -
v_gene: TRBV7-3
CDR3nt: TGTGCCAGCAGCTTAATGTCTAGCGGGAGTGACAATGAGCAGTTCTTC
CDR3aa: CASSLMSSGSDNEQFF

d_gene: -
j_gene: TRBJ2-1
abundance: -
v_gene: TRBV10-2
CDR3nt: TGCGCCAGCAGTGAGATAGAACCAAGACACTACAATGAGCAGTTCTTC
CDR3aa: CASSEIEPRHYNEQFF

d_gene: TRBD1
j_gene: TRBJ1-5
abundance: -
v_gene: TRBV5-6
CDR3nt: TGTGCCAGCAGTTTGGGACAGGGAAACTATCAGCCCCAGCATTTT
CDR3aa: CASSLGQGNYQPQHF

d_gene: -
j_gene: TRBJ1-2
abundance: -
v_gene: TRBV18
CDR3nt: TGTGCCAGCTCACCATCGGTGTCGCCAGGCTACACCTTC
CDR3aa: CASSPSVSPGYTF

d_gene: TRBD2
j_gene: TRBJ2-1
abundance: -
v_gene: TRBV19
CDR3nt: TGTGCCAGTAGTAACCGGACTAGCGGGGCCCAGGGCTATGAGCAGTTCTTC
CDR3aa: CASSNRTSGAQGYEQFF

d_gene: -
j_gene: TRBJ1-1
abundance: -
v_gene: TRBV29-1
CDR3nt: TGCAGCGTCATGGACAGCCGGAGGAACACTGAAGCTTTCTTT
CDR3aa: CSVMDSRRNTEAFF

d_gene: -
j_gene: TRBJ1-2
abundance: -
v_gene: TRBV19
CDR3nt: TGTGCCACCTCGATGAGACTTTATGGCTACACCTTC
CDR3aa: CATSMRLYGYTF

d_gene: -
j_gene: TRBJ2-1
abundance: -
v_gene: TRBV6-6
CDR3nt: TGTGCCAGCAGTTACTCGCGAAACTCCTACAATGAGCAGTTCTTC
CDR3aa: CASSYSRNSYNEQFF

d_gene: -
j_gene: TRBJ1-1
abundance: -
v_gene: TRBV5-6
CDR3nt: TGTGCCAGCAGCTCGGACAGCAGCCTTGAAGCTTTCTTT
CDR3aa: CASSSDSSLEAFF

d_gene: -
j_gene: TRBJ1-5
abundance: -
v_gene: TRBV6-5
CDR3nt: TGTGCCAGCAGTTCTTACTCCTCTCAGCCCCAGCATTTT
CDR3aa: CASSSYSSQPQHF

d_gene: -
j_gene: TRBJ1-5
abundance: -
v_gene: TRBV6-6
CDR3nt: TGTGCCAGCCGATCTGGGGGCGTCAATCAGCCCCAGCATTTT
CDR3aa: CASRSGGVNQPQHF

d_gene: TRBD2
j_gene: TRBJ2-2
abundance: -
v_gene: TRBV4-3
CDR3nt: TGCGCCAGCAGCCAACTAGCGGGAGCTTCCGGGGAGCTGTTTTTT
CDR3aa: CASSQLAGASGELFF

d_gene: -
j_gene: TRBJ2-2
abundance: -
v_gene: TRBV7-6
CDR3nt: TGTGCCAGCAGCTTCTCCTCCGGGGAGCTGTTTTTT
CDR3aa: CASSFSSGELFF

d_gene: -
j_gene: TRBJ2-1
abundance: once
v_gene: TRBV28
CDR3nt: TGTGCCAGCAAGACTAGTCATAATGAGCAGTTCTTC
CDR3aa: CASKTSHNEQFF

d_gene: -
j_gene: TRBJ1-2
abundance: many
v_gene: TRBV7-8
CDR3nt: TGTGCCAGCAGCTTAAGAGACAAGAACTATGGCTACACCTTC
CDR3aa: CASSLRDKNYGYTF

d_gene: -
j_gene: TRBJ1-1
abundance: -
v_gene: TRBV6-2/TRBV6-3
CDR3nt: TGTGCCAGCAGTCGAGAACTACCGCGGAGTTACGAAGCTTTCTTT
CDR3aa: CASSRELPRSYEAFF

d_gene: -
j_gene: TRBJ1-1
abundance: -
v_gene: TRBV10-2
CDR3nt: TGCGCCAGCAAATGGCAGGGTGAAGCTTTCTTT
CDR3aa: CASKWQGEAFF

d_gene: -
j_gene: TRBJ1-2
abundance: -
v_gene: TRBV15
CDR3nt: TGTGCCACCAGTCTCCAGGAGGGTGGCTACACCTTC
CDR3aa: CATSLQEGGYTF

d_gene: -
j_gene: TRBJ2-5
abundance: -
v_gene: TRBV7-9
CDR3nt: TGTGCCAGCACCTCCGGAGGGGAGACCCAGTACTTC
CDR3aa: CASTSGGETQYF

d_gene: TRBD1
j_gene: TRBJ1-1
abundance: -
v_gene: TRBV4-3
CDR3nt: TGCGCCAGCAGCCAGGGGACAGGGGTTGGGACTGAAGCTTTCTTT
CDR3aa: CASSQGTGVGTEAFF

d_gene: TRBD2
j_gene: TRBJ2-5
abundance: -
v_gene: TRBV6-2/TRBV6-3
CDR3nt: TGTGCCAGCAGTTCGCGATCGGGACTAGCGGGACCACAAGAGACCCAGTACTTC
CDR3aa: CASSSRSGLAGPQETQYF

d_gene: TRBD2
j_gene: TRBJ2-1
abundance: -
v_gene: TRBV9
CDR3nt: TGTGCCAGCAGCGTAGTAACGGGGGGTTCCTACAATGAGCAGTTCTTC
CDR3aa: CASSVVTGGSYNEQFF

d_gene: -
j_gene: TRBJ1-1
abundance: -
v_gene: TRBV19
CDR3nt: TGTGCCAGTAGTACGGGAATAATGACAGGCTGGGGAATGGTGAACACTGAAGCTTTCTTT
CDR3aa: CASSTGIMTGWGMVNTEAFF

d_gene: TRBD1
j_gene: TRBJ1-6
abundance: -
v_gene: TRBV5-1
CDR3nt: TGCGCCAGCAGCTTGGAGGGCAGGGGGCCGCCTAATTCACCCCTCCACTTT
CDR3aa: CASSLEGRGPPNSPLHF

d_gene: -
j_gene: TRBJ2-3
abundance: -
v_gene: TRBV21-1
CDR3nt: TGTGCCAGCAGCAGGACACTAGCGGGGGCGACAGATACGCAGTATTTT
CDR3aa: CASSRTLAGATDTQYF

d_gene: TRBD2
j_gene: TRBJ2-1
abundance: -
v_gene: TRBV6-6
CDR3nt: TGTGCCAGCGTAGCGACGGGAGGGCTGAATGAGCAGTTCTTC
CDR3aa: CASVATGGLNEQFF

d_gene: -
j_gene: TRBJ2-7
abundance: -
v_gene: TRBV30
CDR3nt: TGTGCCTGGAGTCCTGGACCCTCGACTAGCTACGAGCAGTACTTC
CDR3aa: CAWSPGPSTSYEQYF

d_gene: TRBD1
j_gene: TRBJ1-5
abundance: -
v_gene: TRBV7-8
CDR3nt: TGTGCCAGCAGCTTAGGGGACAGGGTTTTCCGGAATCAGCCCCAGCATTTT
CDR3aa: CASSLGDRVFRNQPQHF

d_gene: -
j_gene: TRBJ1-5
abundance: -
v_gene: TRBV30
CDR3nt: TGTGCCAGTGGACAGCAGGGGTATCAGCCCCAGCATTTT
CDR3aa: CASGQQGYQPQHF